These T cell receptor beta chains were read from a single sample in a study of OX40 agonist ivuxolimab in advanced cancers. Sequenced by immunoSEQ multiplex PCR; TCRdb stores in-frame clones only, minus some. The sample lists 55,000 to 80,000 clones; around 80% were seen once. The specimen comprised CD4+ or CD8+ T cells sorted from blood, sampled in a trial of the OX40 agonist ivuxolimab. The origin of the receptors is an adult with an advanced solid tumor such as melanoma, head and neck, liver or kidney cancer. Each CDR3 is given with its conserved first and last residue. The D gene is left open where the match is weak. Clone sizes are given selectively: once, few, many, or a class where the clone is expanded.

clone_size	d_call	v_call	j_call	cdr3_nt	cdr3_aa
few	NA	TRBV10-3	TRBJ1-1	TGTGCCATCAGTTCGCATACGAACACTGAAGCTTTCTTT	CAISSHTNTEAFF
NA	NA	TRBV7-9	TRBJ2-7	TGTGCCAGCAGCTCAGGGGTTTTAAAGGTCGAGCAGTACTTC	CASSSGVLKVEQYF
NA	TRBD1	TRBV19	TRBJ1-4	TGTGCCAGTAGTATAAGGGGGCAGAATGAAAAACTGTTTTTT	CASSIRGQNEKLFF
NA	TRBD1	TRBV29-1	TRBJ2-5	TGCAGCGTTGCCCCGAACTACAGGGGAAGTGGAGAGACCCAGTACTTC	CSVAPNYRGSGETQYF
once	TRBD2	TRBV7-6	TRBJ2-2	TGTGCCAGCAGCCATCTGTCTAGCGGCTCGAACACCGGGGAGCTGTTTTTT	CASSHLSSGSNTGELFF
NA	NA	TRBV9	TRBJ2-5	TGTGCCAGCAGGGGCCCCCAAGAGACCCAGTACTTC	CASRGPQETQYF
NA	TRBD1	TRBV7-9	TRBJ1-1	TGTGCCAGCAGCTTAGGGGGGACAGGGCTACGGAACACTGAAGCTTTCTTT	CASSLGGTGLRNTEAFF
NA	NA	TRBV7-3	TRBJ2-7	TGTGCCAGCAGCCCGGACGGATCAAGCTCCTACGAGCAGTACTTC	CASSPDGSSSYEQYF
NA	NA	TRBV30	TRBJ1-6	TGTGCCTGGAGTCGACAGGTGACCTATAATTCACCCCTCCACTTT	CAWSRQVTYNSPLHF
NA	NA	TRBV30	TRBJ2-5	TGTGCCTGGGCGCCGGGGGAGACCCAGTACTTC	CAWAPGETQYF
NA	TRBD1	TRBV4-1	TRBJ1-6	TGCGCCAGCGGAACCGTGATCGGACAGGGCAATTCACCCCTCCACTTT	CASGTVIGQGNSPLHF
NA	TRBD2	TRBV5-1	TRBJ2-3	TGCGCCAGCAGCTCTCGGGGGGGCGGCACAGATACGCAGTATTTT	CASSSRGGGTDTQYF
NA	TRBD1	TRBV2	TRBJ2-5	TGTGCCAGCAGTGAAAACAGGGGGCCGGGAGAGACCCAGTACTTC	CASSENRGPGETQYF
NA	NA	TRBV15	TRBJ2-2	TGTGCCACCAGCATTAGGGGAGGCACCGGGGAGCTGTTTTTT	CATSIRGGTGELFF
NA	TRBD1	TRBV7-9	TRBJ1-2	TGTGCCAGCAGCTTAGGGGACAGGAGCGATGGCTACACCTTC	CASSLGDRSDGYTF
NA	TRBD1	TRBV6-4	TRBJ2-1	TGTGCCAGCAGTCGGGACAGGGACTACAATGAGCAGTTCTTC	CASSRDRDYNEQFF
NA	TRBD2	TRBV4-3	TRBJ2-1	TGCGCCAGCAGCCAAGCGGTACGGACTAGCGGCTACAATGAGCAGTTCTTC	CASSQAVRTSGYNEQFF
NA	NA	TRBV7-2	TRBJ1-1	TGTGCCAGCAGCTTGGGACGGTCGAACACTGAAGCTTTCTTT	CASSLGRSNTEAFF
NA	NA	TRBV11-3	TRBJ2-1	TGTGCCAGCGGTTTGGGGACGGGAAACTCCTACAATGAGCAGTTCTTC	CASGLGTGNSYNEQFF
NA	NA	TRBV7-2	TRBJ2-2	TGTGCCAGCAGCTTAATCGCTAGCGCGAACACCGGGGAGCTGTTTTTT	CASSLIASANTGELFF
NA	NA	TRBV6-1	TRBJ1-1	TGTGCCAGCAGTGAATCGGGGCTAATGGCTTTCTTT	CASSESGLMAFF
NA	NA	TRBV11-3	TRBJ2-7	TGTGCCAGCAGCTTGGGCCGGACAGCCTCCTACGAGCAGTACTTC	CASSLGRTASYEQYF
NA	NA	TRBV10-3	TRBJ2-3	TGTGCCATCAGGGAACAGGGAGCCACAGATACGCAGTATTTT	CAIREQGATDTQYF
NA	NA	TRBV7-2	TRBJ2-4	TGTGCCAGCAGCTGGGGTGGGCGCAGAGACATTCAGTACTTC	CASSWGGRRDIQYF
NA	NA	TRBV7-2	TRBJ1-3	TGTGCCAGCAGCCACCCCGGAAACACCATATATTTT	CASSHPGNTIYF
NA	NA	TRBV29-1	TRBJ1-1	TGCAGCGTTGGGGGAAAGGTGAGTGACACTGAAGCTTTCTTT	CSVGGKVSDTEAFF
NA	NA	TRBV2	TRBJ2-4	TGTGCCAGCCAAGACCTGACCATACTATGGGGTAAAAACATTCAGTACTTC	CASQDLTILWGKNIQYF
once	TRBD1	TRBV6-5	TRBJ1-1	TGTGCCAGCAGCCAGGGGGCGCGGGCTGAAGCTTTCTTT	CASSQGARAEAFF
NA	TRBD2	TRBV30	TRBJ2-2	TGTGCCTGGGGGGAGGGCGCACACACCGGGGAGCTGTTTTTT	CAWGEGAHTGELFF
once	TRBD1	TRBV7-2	TRBJ1-1	TGTGCCAGCAGCTTTGATGTAGACAGGGGGACTGAAGCTTTCTTT	CASSFDVDRGTEAFF
NA	TRBD1	TRBV5-4	TRBJ1-2	TGTGCCAGCAGCGAGGGGACAGTAACCTATGGCTACACCTTC	CASSEGTVTYGYTF
NA	NA	TRBV19	TRBJ1-5	TGTGCCAGTAGTTATTCAGGAGGTTGGGATCAGCCCCAGCATTTT	CASSYSGGWDQPQHF
NA	NA	TRBV5-1	TRBJ2-5	TGCGCCAGCAGCTTGGGTGGGGGGGCGACTGGAGAGACCCAGTACTTC	CASSLGGGATGETQYF
NA	NA	TRBV14	TRBJ2-7	TGTGCCAGCAGCCTCCAACAGGGCTACGAGCAGTACTTC	CASSLQQGYEQYF
NA	TRBD1	TRBV7-2	TRBJ1-5	TGTGCCAGCAGCTTAGATACAGGGGGCAGTCAGCCCCAGCATTTT	CASSLDTGGSQPQHF
NA	NA	TRBV13	TRBJ2-3	TGTGCCAGCAGCCCTCCTGCGGGTTGGCCCTCCACAGATACGCAGTATTTT	CASSPPAGWPSTDTQYF
few	NA	TRBV9	TRBJ2-5	TGTGCCAGCAGCGTAGAACCCGTACAAGAGACCCAGTACTTC	CASSVEPVQETQYF
few	TRBD1	TRBV10-1	TRBJ2-1	TGCGTCAGCTTCAGGGGGCCCTACAATGAGCAGTTCTTC	CVSFRGPYNEQFF
NA	NA	TRBV5-1	TRBJ2-4	TGCGCCAGCAGCTTGGAGTCGTCCGGGTTGAACATTCAGTACTTC	CASSLESSGLNIQYF
NA	TRBD1	TRBV25-1	TRBJ2-7	TGTGCCAGCAGTGAATCCGGGAGGGGACAGGGGGCTTACGAGCAGTACTTC	CASSESGRGQGAYEQYF
once	NA	TRBV6-1	TRBJ1-5	TGTGCCAGCAGCCAGCGAGACGGCAATCAGCCCCAGCATTTT	CASSQRDGNQPQHF
NA	NA	TRBV6-1	TRBJ1-2	TGTGCCAGCAGTGACAACCATGGCTACACCTTC	CASSDNHGYTF